This T cell receptor (beta chain) is from a study of vaccination and CD4 T cells after COVID-19. This CDR3 contains 17 residues. CDR1 is LNHNV, CDR2 YYDKDF, per germline (reference sequence). The V end was cut by 8 bases, the J end by 1 base, with 24 bases between. The time point was: late sampling 161 to 241 days after vaccination in three convalescent patients. A few counts support this clonotype. MiXCR, run by TCRdb on the PCR reads, gives a single entry per CDR3 protein. The sample contains over 25,000 distinct CDR3 sequences, approximately 51% of which appear only once. The TCR comes from a human donor who had recovered from COVID-19. The specimen comprised CD4+ T cells from blood, sampled about 7 months after SARS-CoV-2 vaccination. This rearrangement joins TRBV15 to TRBJ2-7; TRBD2 is a possible D gene (6 bases). The CDR3 nucleotides are TGTGCCACCTCCCCCACTCGGGGGAGACAGTCTTCCTACGAGCAGTACTTC. Translation gives CATSPTRGRQSSYEQYF.